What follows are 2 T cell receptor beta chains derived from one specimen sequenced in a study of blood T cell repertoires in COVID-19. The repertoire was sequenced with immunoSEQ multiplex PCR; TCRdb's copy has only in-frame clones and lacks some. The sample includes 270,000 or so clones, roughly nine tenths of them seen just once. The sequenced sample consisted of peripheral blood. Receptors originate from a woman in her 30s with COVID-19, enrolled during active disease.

The CDR3 sequence is CASSIILTGELFF. The CDR3 region has the DNA TGTGCCAGTAGTATAATCCTCACCGGGGAGCTGTTTTTT. The rearrangement uses TRBV19 and TRBJ2-2; D is ambiguous. Trimming shortened V by 2 bases and J by 4 bases, and 5 bases separated the two germline ends. Per the germline V gene, CDR1 is LNHDA and CDR2 is SQIVND (reference sequence). CDR3 size: 13 residues.

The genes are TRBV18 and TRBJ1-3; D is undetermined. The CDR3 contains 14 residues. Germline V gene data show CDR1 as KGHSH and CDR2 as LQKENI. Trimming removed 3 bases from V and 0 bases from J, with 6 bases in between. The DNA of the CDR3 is TGTGCCAGCTCACCCAACAGCTCTGGAAACACCATATATTTT. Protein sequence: CASSPNSSGNTIYF. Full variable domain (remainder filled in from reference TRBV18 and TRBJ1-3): NAGVMQNPRHLVRRRGQEARLRCSPMKGHSHVYWYRQLPEEGLKFMVYLQKENIIDESGMPKERFSAEFPKEGPSILRIQQVVRGDSAAYFCASSPNSSGNTIYFGEGSWLTVV.